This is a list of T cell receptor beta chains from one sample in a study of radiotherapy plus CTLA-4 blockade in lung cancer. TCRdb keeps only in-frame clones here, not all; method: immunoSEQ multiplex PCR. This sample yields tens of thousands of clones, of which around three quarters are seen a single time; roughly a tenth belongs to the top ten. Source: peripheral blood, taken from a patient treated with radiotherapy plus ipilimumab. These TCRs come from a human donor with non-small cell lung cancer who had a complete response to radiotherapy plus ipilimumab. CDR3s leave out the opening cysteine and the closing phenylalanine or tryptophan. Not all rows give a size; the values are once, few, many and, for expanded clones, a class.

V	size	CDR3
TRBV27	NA	ASSLTGAGANVLT
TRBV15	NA	ATSSPSRSSYGYT
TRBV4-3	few	ASSQDPPGRGPGNTIY
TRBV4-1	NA	ASSQVLRSKTDTQY
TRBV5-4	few	ASSTTGGRYEQY
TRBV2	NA	ASSVGQLLTQY
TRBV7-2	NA	ASSLALSPGRDTQY
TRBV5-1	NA	ASSVLLAGNTDTQY
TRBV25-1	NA	ASCSGTGNTGELF
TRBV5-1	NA	ASSLGGTGNEQF
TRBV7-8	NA	ASSLSRTLNTEAF
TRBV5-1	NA	ASSLGGVALEQY
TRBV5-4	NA	ASSWDREDTQY